The text below deals with one T cell receptor (beta chain). The sample comes from a study of blood T cell repertoires in COVID-19. Background on the study: In each case, the material was cDNA or gDNA derived from T cells, B-cell-depleted T cells, or PBMCs.

Cohort placement rested on clinical history that participants reported themselves. Each exposed participant met a COVID-19 case in the 2 weeks preceding study entry. The CDR3 runs 13 residues. Trimming took 3 bases from V and 2 from J, leaving 7 bases between them. The assay was immunoSEQ multiplex PCR, and TCRdb's table has in-frame clones only and misses some. The sample has 360,000 or so clones; around nine tenths are singletons. This clonotype was sampled from a woman in her twenties or thirties who had been exposed to COVID-19. The sequenced sample consisted of PBMCs or T cells enriched from blood (not recorded which). The chain links TRBV12-3 or TRBV12-4 to TRBJ1-1; D not certain. CDR3 DNA sequence: TGTGCCAGCAGTTTGCTGCGTAACACTGAAGCTTTCTTT. Protein: CASSLLRNTEAFF.